This T cell receptor beta chain was profiled in a study of Graves' ophthalmopathy and Graves' hyperthyroidism. Scientists amplified the TCR beta CDR3 regions from RNA transcripts. First-round RT-PCR relied on HTBI primers, and a second-round multiplex PCR came next. Each CDR3 protein gets one entry after TCRdb re-called the multiplex PCR reads with MiXCR. The sample contains 600,000 to 650,000 distinct CDR3 sequences, 22% of which appear only once. Trimming at V came to 10 bases and at J to 0 bases, leaving 9 bases not matched to a gene. Per the germline V gene, CDR1 is ENHRY and CDR2 is SYGVKD. There are 14 residues in the CDR3. This clonotype was observed a few times.

The sample consisted of peripheral blood. The receptor was derived from a woman aged 18-30 years with stable Graves' hyperthyroidism. Some clones in this sample may be carry-over from other donors' samples. The V call is TRBV10-3, the J call TRBJ2-7, with 7 bases that match TRBD1. The CDR3 here is CATKGQQDSYEQYF. The CDR3 DNA reads TGTGCCACCAAGGGACAGCAGGACTCCTACGAGCAGTACTTC.